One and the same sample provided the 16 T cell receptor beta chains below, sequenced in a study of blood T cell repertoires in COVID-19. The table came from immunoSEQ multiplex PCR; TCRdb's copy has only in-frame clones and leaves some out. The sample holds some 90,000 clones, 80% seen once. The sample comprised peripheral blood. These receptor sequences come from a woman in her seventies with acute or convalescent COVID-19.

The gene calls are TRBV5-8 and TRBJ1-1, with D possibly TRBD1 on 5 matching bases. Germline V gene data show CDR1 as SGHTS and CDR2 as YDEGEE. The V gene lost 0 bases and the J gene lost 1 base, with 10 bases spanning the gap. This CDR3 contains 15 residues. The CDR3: CASSLGDRSNTEAFF. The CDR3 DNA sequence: TGTGCCAGCAGCTTGGGAGACAGATCGAACACTGAAGCTTTCTTT.

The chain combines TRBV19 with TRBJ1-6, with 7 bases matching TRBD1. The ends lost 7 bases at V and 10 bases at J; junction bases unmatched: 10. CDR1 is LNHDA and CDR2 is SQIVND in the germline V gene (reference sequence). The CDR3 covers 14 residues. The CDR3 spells CASTSGTVISPLHF. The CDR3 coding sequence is TGTGCCAGTACTTCCGGGACAGTGATCTCACCCCTCCACTTT.

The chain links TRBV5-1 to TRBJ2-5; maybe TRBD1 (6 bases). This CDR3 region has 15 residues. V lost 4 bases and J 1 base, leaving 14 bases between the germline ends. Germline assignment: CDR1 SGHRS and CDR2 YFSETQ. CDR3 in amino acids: CASSPWGQGQETQYF. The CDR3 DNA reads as TGCGCCAGCAGCCCTTGGGGGCAGGGCCAAGAGACCCAGTACTTC. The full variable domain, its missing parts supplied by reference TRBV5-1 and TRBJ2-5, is KAGVTQTPRYLIKTRGQQVTLSCSPISGHRSVSWYQQTPGQGLQFLFEYFSETQRNKGNFPGRFSGRQFSNSRSEMNVSTLELGDSALYLCASSPWGQGQETQYFGPGTRLLVL.

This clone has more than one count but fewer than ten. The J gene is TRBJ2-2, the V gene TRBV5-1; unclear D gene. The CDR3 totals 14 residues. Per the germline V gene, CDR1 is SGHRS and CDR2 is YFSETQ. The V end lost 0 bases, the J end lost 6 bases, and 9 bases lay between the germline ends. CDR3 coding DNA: TGCGCCAGCAGCTTGGTACCTACGGCCGGGGAGCTGTTTTTT. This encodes CASSLVPTAGELFF. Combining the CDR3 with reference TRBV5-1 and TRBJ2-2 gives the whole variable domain KAGVTQTPRYLIKTRGQQVTLSCSPISGHRSVSWYQQTPGQGLQFLFEYFSETQRNKGNFPGRFSGRQFSNSRSEMNVSTLELGDSALYLCASSLVPTAGELFFGEGSRLTVL.

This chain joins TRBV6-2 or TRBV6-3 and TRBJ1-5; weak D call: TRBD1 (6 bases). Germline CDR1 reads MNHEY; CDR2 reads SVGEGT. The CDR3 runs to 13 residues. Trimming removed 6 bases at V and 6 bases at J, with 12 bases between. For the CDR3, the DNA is TGTGCCAGCAGCCGAGGGGGATTTCAGCCCCAGCATTTT. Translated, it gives CASSRGGFQPQHF.

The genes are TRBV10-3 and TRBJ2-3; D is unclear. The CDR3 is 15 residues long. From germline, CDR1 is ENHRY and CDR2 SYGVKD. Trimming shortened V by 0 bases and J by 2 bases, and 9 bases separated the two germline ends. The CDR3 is CAISESRVATDTQYF. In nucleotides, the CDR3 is TGTGCCATCAGTGAGTCCCGAGTCGCCACAGATACGCAGTATTTT.

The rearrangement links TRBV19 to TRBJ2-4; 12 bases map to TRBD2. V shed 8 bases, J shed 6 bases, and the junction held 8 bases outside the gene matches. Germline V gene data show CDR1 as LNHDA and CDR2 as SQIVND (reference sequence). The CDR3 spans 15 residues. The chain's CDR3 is CASVQTSGSRNIQYF. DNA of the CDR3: TGTGCCAGTGTTCAGACTAGCGGGAGCAGAAACATTCAGTACTTC.

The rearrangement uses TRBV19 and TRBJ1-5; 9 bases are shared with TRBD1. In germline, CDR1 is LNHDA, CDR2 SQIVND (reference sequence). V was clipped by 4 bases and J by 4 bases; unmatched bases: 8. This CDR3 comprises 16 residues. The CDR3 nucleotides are TGTGCCAGTAGTACGCCGGGGACAGGGATTAATCAGCCCCAGCATTTT. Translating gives CASSTPGTGINQPQHF.

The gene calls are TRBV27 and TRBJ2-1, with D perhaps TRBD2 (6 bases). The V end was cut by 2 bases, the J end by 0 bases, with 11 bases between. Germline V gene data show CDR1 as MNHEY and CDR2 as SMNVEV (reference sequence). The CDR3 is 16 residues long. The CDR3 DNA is TGTGCCAGCAGTTTAGTTGCGGGGTACTCCTACAATGAGCAGTTCTTC. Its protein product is CASSLVAGYSYNEQFF.

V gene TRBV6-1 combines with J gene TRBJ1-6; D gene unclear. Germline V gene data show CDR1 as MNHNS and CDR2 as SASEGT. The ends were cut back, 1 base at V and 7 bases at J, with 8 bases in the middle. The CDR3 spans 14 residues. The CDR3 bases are TGTGCCAGCAGTGAAGGACAAAGAAATTCACCCCTCCACTTT. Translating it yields CASSEGQRNSPLHF.

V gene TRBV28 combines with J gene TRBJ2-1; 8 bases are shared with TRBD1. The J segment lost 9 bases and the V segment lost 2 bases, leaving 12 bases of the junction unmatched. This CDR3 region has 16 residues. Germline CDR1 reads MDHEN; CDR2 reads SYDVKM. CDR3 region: CASSLRGQGNYFEQFF. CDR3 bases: TGTGCCAGCAGTTTACGAGGACAGGGTAATTACTTTGAGCAGTTCTTC. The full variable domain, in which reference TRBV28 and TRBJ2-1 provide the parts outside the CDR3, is DVKVTQSSRYLVKRTGEKVFLECVQDMDHENMFWYRQDPGLGLRLIYFSYDVKMKEKGDIPEGYSVSREKKERFSLILESASTNQTSMYLCASSLRGQGNYFEQFFGPGTRLTVL.

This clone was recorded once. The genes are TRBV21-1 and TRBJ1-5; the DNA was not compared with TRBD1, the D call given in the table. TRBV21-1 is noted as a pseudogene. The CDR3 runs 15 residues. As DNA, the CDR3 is TGTGCCAGCAGCAAAGGGACACCTTTCAATCAGCCCCAGCATTTT. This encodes CASSKGTPFNQPQHF.

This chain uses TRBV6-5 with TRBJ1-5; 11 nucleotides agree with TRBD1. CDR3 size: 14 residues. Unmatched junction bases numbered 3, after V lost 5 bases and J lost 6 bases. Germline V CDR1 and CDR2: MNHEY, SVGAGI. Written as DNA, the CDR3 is TGTGCCAGCAGTCAGGACAGGGGGCTTCAGCCCCAGCATTTT. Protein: CASSQDRGLQPQHF.

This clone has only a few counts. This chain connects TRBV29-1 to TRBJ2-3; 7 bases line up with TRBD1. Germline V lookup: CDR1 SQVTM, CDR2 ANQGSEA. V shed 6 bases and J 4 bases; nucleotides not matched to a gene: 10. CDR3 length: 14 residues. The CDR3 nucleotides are TGCAGCGTCCATAACAGGGGATCCCCAGATACGCAGTATTTT. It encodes CSVHNRGSPDTQYF.

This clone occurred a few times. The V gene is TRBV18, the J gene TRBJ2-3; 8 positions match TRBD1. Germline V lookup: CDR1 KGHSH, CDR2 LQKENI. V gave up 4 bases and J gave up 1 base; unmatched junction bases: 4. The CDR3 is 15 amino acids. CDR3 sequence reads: CASSRQGSGTDTQYF. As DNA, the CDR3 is TGTGCCAGCTCACGACAGGGGAGTGGCACAGATACGCAGTATTTT.

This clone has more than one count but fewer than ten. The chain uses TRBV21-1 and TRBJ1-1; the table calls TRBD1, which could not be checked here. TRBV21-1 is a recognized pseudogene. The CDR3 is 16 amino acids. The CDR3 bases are TGTGCCAGCAGCAATTATCGACAAGCCGGGAACACTGAAGCTTTCTTT. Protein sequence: CASSNYRQAGNTEAFF.